This T cell receptor beta chain was observed in a study of blood T cell repertoires in COVID-19. On the study more broadly: T cells, B-cell-depleted T cells, or PBMCs provided the cDNA or gDNA that served as material.

This clone has ten or more counts. Per the study methods: Nucleated cell number was recorded as an estimate derived from reference gene primer amplification. Clones were read by immunoSEQ multiplex PCR, and TCRdb kept only the in-frame ones, dropping some. The D gene and trimming were derived from the DNA, and the V and J assignments and clone size from that table. The table includes about 480,000 clones, 88% detected once. The germline gives CDR1 SGHKS, CDR2 YYEKEE (reference sequence). The CDR3 length is 15 residues. The V gene end was trimmed by 4 bases and the J gene end by 4 bases; junction bases not matched to a gene: 9. Clinical history as reported by participants underpinned cohort assignment. Resolution of symptoms, clearance, or two negative PCRs was present in recovered Cohort 3 donors.

The V call is TRBV5-5, the J call TRBJ2-7; 9 nucleotides agree with TRBD1. Sequencing was carried out using PBMCs or T cells enriched from blood (not recorded which). The receptor was isolated from a woman aged 40-49 years who had recovered from COVID-19. The CDR3 protein is CASSINAGTGYEQYF. The CDR3 DNA sequence: TGTGCCAGCAGCATTAACGCCGGGACAGGGTACGAGCAGTACTTC. Combining the CDR3 with reference TRBV5-5 and TRBJ2-7 gives the whole variable domain DAGVTQSPTHLIKTRGQQVTLRCSPISGHKSVSWYQQVLGQGPQFIFQYYEKEERGRGNFPDRFSARQFPNYSSELNVNALLLGDSALYLCASSINAGTGYEQYFGPGTRLTVT.